The clone carrying this T cell receptor beta chain appeared a single time. The germline gives CDR1 SGHVS, CDR2 FQNEAQ. Between the trimmed V and J ends, which lost 7 bases and 3 bases, there was a span of 15 bases. The CDR3 spans 14 residues. These data belong to a study of CD4+ T cells in melanoma. Measured with immunoSEQ multiplex PCR; TCRdb has only the in-frame clones, and not every one. The sample contains around 50,000 clones, roughly 87% of which appear only once. The sample comprised peripheral blood. V and J are TRBV7-8 and TRBJ1-2, with a weak D call TRBD1 (6 bases). This sequence was found in a human donor with melanoma. CDR3 sequence reads: CASTLGRGDYGYTF. CDR3 nucleotides: TGTGCCAGCACCCTAGGGAGGGGGGACTATGGCTACACCTTC.